The source of this T cell receptor (beta chain) is a study of radiotherapy plus CTLA-4 blockade in lung cancer. Profiling relied on immunoSEQ multiplex PCR, and the TCRdb table lists in-frame clones only, not all of them. There are tens of thousands of clones in the sample; approximately 83% occur only once, and just over 2% lies in the top ten. There are 14 residues in the CDR3. Trimming took off 7 bases at V and 4 bases at J, with 14 bases between the two ends. CDR1 is SGDLS, CDR2 YYNGEE, per germline. Focal radiation with ipilimumab CTLA-4 blockade was given to patients with chemo-refractory metastatic non-small-cell lung cancer. In this sample, this clone turned up a few times.

V usage is TRBV9 and J usage is TRBJ2-2; tentative D call: TRBD2 (6 bases). The receptor was derived from a human donor with non-small cell lung cancer who had a partial response to radiotherapy plus ipilimumab. This material consisted of peripheral blood, taken from a patient treated with radiotherapy plus ipilimumab. The CDR3 loop reads CASRGSTVTGELFF. DNA of the CDR3: TGTGCCAGCCGGGGGAGTACGGTCACCGGGGAGCTGTTTTTT.